This TCR beta chain originates from a study of T cell changes during pregnancy in multiple sclerosis. Sequenced by immunoSEQ multiplex PCR; TCRdb stores in-frame clones only, minus some. The sample comprises tens of thousands of clones, 80% to 95% of which are singletons, and 0.6% to 0.75% rests with the top ten. CDR1 and CDR2 from the germline V gene are PRHDT and FYEKMQ (reference sequence). The CDR3 length is 18 residues. The trim removed 5 bases at V and 4 bases at J, leaving 16 bases unmatched. Source: CD4+ T cells from peripheral blood mononuclear cells, taken in the third trimester of pregnancy. The sequence was obtained from a female donor with multiple sclerosis, enrolled in a pregnancy study. The chain carries TRBV13 and TRBJ2-1, with 8 nucleotides matching TRBD2. In DNA form, the CDR3 reads TGTGCCAGCAGCCACCGAAGCGGGAGAGGAACTCCTTACAATGAGCAGTTCTTC. Protein sequence: CASSHRSGRGTPYNEQFF. Using reference TRBV13 and TRBJ2-1 for the parts outside the CDR3, the full variable domain is AAGVIQSPRHLIKEKRETATLKCYPIPRHDTVYWYQQGPGQDPQFLISFYEKMQSDKGSIPDRFSAQQFSDYHSELNMSSLELGDSALYFCASSHRSGRGTPYNEQFFGPGTRLTVL.